This T cell receptor beta chain appears in the sequencing data of a study of T cells in Graves' hyperthyroidism and ophthalmopathy. The study's findings and limits: Most thyroid clonotypes expanded above 0.001 appeared in blood too.

The PBMCs had their origin in roughly 10 ml of fresh peripheral blood. Trimming removed 3 bases at V and 9 bases at J, with 9 bases between. There are 12 residues in the CDR3. CDR1 is LNHDA, CDR2 SQIVND, per germline (reference sequence). In regard to this clonotype: Its antigen is not identified.

Amplified TCR beta CDR3 regions derived from RNA transcripts. RT-PCR in the first round (using the HTBI primer set) targeted the TCR CDR3. TCRdb independently ran MiXCR on the multiplex PCR reads; one entry per CDR3 protein. The repertoire consists of hundreds of thousands of distinct CDR3 sequences, with less than 25% occurring once and the leading ten covering under 35%. The chain has TRBV19 and TRBJ1-5; D unresolved. This receptor was identified in a man under 40 with Graves' ophthalmopathy. Sequenced input: blood. The CDR3 spells CASSMEPRPQHF. The CDR3 bases are TGTGCCAGTAGTATGGAGCCACGGCCCCAGCATTTT.